The subject of this entry is one T cell receptor beta chain. Antigen unknown. This sample is drawn from a study of CD8 T cells in Susac syndrome. CDR1 SQVTM and CDR2 ANQGSEA come from the germline V gene. The CDR3 length is 13 residues. With 4 bases clipped from V and 6 bases from J, the junction kept 8 bases outside the gene matches. Whole-study findings and limits: It was acknowledged in the study that the number of individuals who were included in its TCR sequencing and HLA analysis was relatively small.

An amount of RNA that ranged from 0.5 to 1 ug was reverse transcribed with random hexamers. Via MiXCR, TCRdb re-called the immunoSEQ multiplex PCR reads, giving one row per CDR3 protein. The profile shows approximately 190,000 distinct CDR3 sequences, 90% to 97% of them singletons. Input material: CD4+ T cells from PBMCs. This sequence was found in a human donor with Susac syndrome. This chain joins TRBV29-1 and TRBJ2-7, with 8 bases matching TRBD1. CDR3 loop: CSVAVTGASEQYF. The CDR3 DNA sequence: TGCAGCGTTGCCGTGACAGGGGCATCCGAGCAGTACTTC.